The entry below describes one T cell receptor (beta chain). Its antigen is still unknown. V lost 4 bases to trimming and J lost 7 bases; unmatched junction nucleotides: 14. The germline V gene encodes CDR1 SGHVS and CDR2 FNYEAQ. CDR3 length: 17 amino acids. 13 Jbeta primers and 60 Vbeta primers were used for the PCR. Measured with immunoSEQ multiplex PCR; TCRdb has only the in-frame clones, and not every one. The data contain 40,000 to 55,000 clones, roughly 72% of them singletons. The data are from a study of cytomegalovirus exposure and HLA in healthy donors. Study-wide results and caveats: It was assumed in the presence/absence analyses that sequencing depth was roughly uniform across donors.

Material for sequencing was PBMCs. The rearrangement links TRBV7-6 to TRBJ2-1; 9 nucleotides agree with TRBD1. The TCR originated in a woman between 45 and 65 years old in good health and CMV-seronegative. In DNA form, the CDR3 reads TGTGCCAGCAGCTCACAAGTCCGGGACAGGGTATCAAATGAGCAGTTCTTC. Encoded protein: CASSSQVRDRVSNEQFF.